This T cell receptor beta chain was profiled in a study of cytomegalovirus exposure and HLA in healthy donors. Study details: Most genotyped donors, roughly 80% of around 370, had Caucasian-associated genetic ancestry.

Trimming cost V 4 bases and J 0 bases, with 15 bases left between them. The CDR3 loop spans 17 amino acids. Germline V lookup: CDR1 LGHNA, CDR2 YSLEER. The PCR was carried out with 60 Vbeta primers and 13 Jbeta primers. The assay was immunoSEQ multiplex PCR, and TCRdb's table has in-frame clones only and misses some. The sample has 70,000 or so clones, over 60% seen once. About this clone itself: Its target is not known.

Notes on the study in general: Researchers reported in a later analysis that common viral pathogens appeared linked to several top clusters.

The rearrangement joins TRBV4-3 to TRBJ1-4; D is possibly TRBD1 (5 bases). Material: PBMCs. This TCR was recovered from a woman aged 45-60 years in good health and CMV-seronegative. Written as DNA, the CDR3 is TGCGCCAGCAGCCCCCCGATAGAAGGGGCAACTAATGAAAAACTGTTTTTT. Translated, it gives CASSPPIEGATNEKLFF.